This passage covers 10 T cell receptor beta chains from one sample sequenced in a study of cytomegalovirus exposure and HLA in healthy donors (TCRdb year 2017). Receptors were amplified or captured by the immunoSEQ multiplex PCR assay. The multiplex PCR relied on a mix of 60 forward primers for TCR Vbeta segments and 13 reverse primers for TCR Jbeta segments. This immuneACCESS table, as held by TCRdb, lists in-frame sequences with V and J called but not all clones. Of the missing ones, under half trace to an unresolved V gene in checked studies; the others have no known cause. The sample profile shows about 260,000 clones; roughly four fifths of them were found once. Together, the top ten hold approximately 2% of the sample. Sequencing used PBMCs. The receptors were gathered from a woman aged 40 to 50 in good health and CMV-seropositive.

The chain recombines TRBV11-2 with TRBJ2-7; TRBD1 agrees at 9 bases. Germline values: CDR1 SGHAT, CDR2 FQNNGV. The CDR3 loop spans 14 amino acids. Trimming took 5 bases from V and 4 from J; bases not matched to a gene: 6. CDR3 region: CASSHAGTGYEQYF. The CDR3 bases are TGTGCCAGCAGCCATGCCGGGACAGGGTACGAGCAGTACTTC.

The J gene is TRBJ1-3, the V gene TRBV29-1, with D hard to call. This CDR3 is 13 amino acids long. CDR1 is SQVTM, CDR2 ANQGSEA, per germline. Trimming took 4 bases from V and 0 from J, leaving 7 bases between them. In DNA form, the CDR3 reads TGCAGCGTTGCCATGAGCTCTGGAAACACCATATATTTT. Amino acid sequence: CSVAMSSGNTIYF.

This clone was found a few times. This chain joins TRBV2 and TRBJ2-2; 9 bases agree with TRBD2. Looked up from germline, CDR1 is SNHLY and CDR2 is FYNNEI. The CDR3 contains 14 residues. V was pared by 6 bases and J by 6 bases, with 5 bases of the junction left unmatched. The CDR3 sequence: CASRVAGVPGELFF. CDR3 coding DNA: TGTGCCAGCAGGGTAGCGGGAGTCCCCGGGGAGCTGTTTTTT.

CDR3 sequence reads: CASSLVLAGGGEQFF. The CDR3 DNA reads TGTGCCAGCAGCTTGGTCCTAGCGGGAGGAGGGGAGCAGTTCTTC. J is TRBJ2-1 and V is TRBV7-9; 11 nucleotides line up with TRBD2. CDR3 size: 15 residues. Losses at the gene ends were 3 bases for V and 10 bases for J; bases not matched to a gene: 8. Germline CDR1 and CDR2: SEHNR and FQNEAQ (reference sequence).

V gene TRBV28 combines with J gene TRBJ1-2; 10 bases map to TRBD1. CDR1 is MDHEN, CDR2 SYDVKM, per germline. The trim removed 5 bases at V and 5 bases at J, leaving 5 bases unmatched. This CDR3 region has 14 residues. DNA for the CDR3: TGTGCCAGCAGTACCTCGGGACAGGGGTATGGCTACACCTTC. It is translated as CASSTSGQGYGYTF.

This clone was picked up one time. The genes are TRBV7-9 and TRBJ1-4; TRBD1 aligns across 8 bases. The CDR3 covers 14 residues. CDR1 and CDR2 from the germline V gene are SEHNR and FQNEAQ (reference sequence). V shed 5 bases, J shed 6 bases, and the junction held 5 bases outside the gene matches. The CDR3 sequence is CASSTGGAHEKLFF. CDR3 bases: TGTGCCAGCAGCACAGGGGGGGCGCATGAAAAACTGTTTTTT.

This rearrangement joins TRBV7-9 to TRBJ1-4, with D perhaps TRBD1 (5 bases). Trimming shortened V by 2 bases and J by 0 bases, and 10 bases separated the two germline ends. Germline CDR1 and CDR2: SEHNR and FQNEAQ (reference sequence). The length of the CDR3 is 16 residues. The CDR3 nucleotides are TGTGCCAGCAGCTTAAAGCAGGGCGCAACTAATGAAAAACTGTTTTTT. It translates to CASSLKQGATNEKLFF.

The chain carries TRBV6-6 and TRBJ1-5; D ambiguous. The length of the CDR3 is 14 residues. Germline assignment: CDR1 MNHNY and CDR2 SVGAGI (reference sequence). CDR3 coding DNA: TGTGCATCTAAAGCGGCTCCATCCTGGGAGCCCCAGCATTTT. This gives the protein CASKAAPSWEPQHF.

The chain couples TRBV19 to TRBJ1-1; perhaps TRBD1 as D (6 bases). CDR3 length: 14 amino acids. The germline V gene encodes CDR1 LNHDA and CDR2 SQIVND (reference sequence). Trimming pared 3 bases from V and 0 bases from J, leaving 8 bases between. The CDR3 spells CASSIPGVNTEAFF. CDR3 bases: TGTGCCAGTAGTATCCCAGGGGTGAACACTGAAGCTTTCTTT.

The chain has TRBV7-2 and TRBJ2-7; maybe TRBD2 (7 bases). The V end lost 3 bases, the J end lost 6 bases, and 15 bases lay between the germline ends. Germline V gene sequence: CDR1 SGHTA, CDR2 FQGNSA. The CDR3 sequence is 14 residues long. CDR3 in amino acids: CASSFNRGAVEQYF. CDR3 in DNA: TGTGCCAGCAGCTTTAATCGGGGGGCGGTCGAGCAGTACTTC.